This T cell receptor (beta chain) emerged from a study of cytomegalovirus exposure and HLA in healthy donors. Study context: A later analysis reported the 90 to 150 validation repertoires used the same platform as the 550 to 800 first-cohort repertoires.

Per the germline V gene, CDR1 is MNHEY and CDR2 is SVGAGI. Trimming left V 5 bases short and J 4 bases short, with 15 bases between. This CDR3 has 14 residues. Profiling relied on immunoSEQ multiplex PCR, and the TCRdb table lists in-frame clones only, not all of them. The sample includes about 130,000 clones, approximately 92% of them seen just once. This clone came up once. Sequencing was carried out using PBMCs. The chain recombines TRBV6-5 with TRBJ2-7; the D is unclear. The TCR was taken from a woman under 30 in good health and CMV-seropositive. The DNA of the CDR3 is TGTGCCAGCAGTAGAGGCCGAGCAATTTACGAGCAGTACTTC. Its protein is CASSRGRAIYEQYF.